The source of this T cell receptor beta chain is a study of blood T cell repertoires in COVID-19. Clones were sequenced by immunoSEQ multiplex PCR, and TCRdb holds only the in-frame ones, with some missing. The table has about 180,000 clones, about 83% seen once. J was trimmed by 4 bases and V by 0 bases; bases with no gene match: 2. Looked up from germline, CDR1 is SGHRS and CDR2 is YFSETQ. The CDR3 extends over 14 amino acids. This chain connects TRBV5-1 to TRBJ2-3; TRBD2 agrees at 7 bases. The sample was peripheral blood. The TCR was taken from a human donor in a cohort sampled during active COVID-19. This CDR3 reads CASSLGRESDTQYF. The CDR3 DNA sequence: TGCGCCAGCAGCTTGGGGCGGGAGTCAGATACGCAGTATTTT.